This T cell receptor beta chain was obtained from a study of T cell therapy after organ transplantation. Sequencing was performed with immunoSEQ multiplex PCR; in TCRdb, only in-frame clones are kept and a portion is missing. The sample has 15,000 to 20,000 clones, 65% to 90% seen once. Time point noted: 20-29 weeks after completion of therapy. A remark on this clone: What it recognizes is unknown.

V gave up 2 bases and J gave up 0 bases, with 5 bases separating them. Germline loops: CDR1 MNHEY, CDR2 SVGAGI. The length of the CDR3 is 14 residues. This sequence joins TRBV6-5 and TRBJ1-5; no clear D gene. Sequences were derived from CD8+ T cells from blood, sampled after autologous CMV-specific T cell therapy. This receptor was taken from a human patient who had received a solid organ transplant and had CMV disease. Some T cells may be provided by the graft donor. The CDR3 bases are TGTGCCAGCAGTTACGGGGATAGCAATCAGCCCCAGCATTTT. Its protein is CASSYGDSNQPQHF.